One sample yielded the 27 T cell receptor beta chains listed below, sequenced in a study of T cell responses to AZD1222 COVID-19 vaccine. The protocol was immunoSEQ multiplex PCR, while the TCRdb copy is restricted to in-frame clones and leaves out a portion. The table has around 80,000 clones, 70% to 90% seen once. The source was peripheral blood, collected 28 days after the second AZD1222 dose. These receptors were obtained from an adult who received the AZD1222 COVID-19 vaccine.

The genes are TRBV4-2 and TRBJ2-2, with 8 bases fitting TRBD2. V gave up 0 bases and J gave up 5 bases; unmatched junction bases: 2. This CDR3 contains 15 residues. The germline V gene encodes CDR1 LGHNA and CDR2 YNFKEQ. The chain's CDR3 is CASSQEASGTGELFF. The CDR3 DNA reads TGTGCCAGCAGCCAAGAAGCTAGCGGGACCGGGGAGCTGTTTTTT.

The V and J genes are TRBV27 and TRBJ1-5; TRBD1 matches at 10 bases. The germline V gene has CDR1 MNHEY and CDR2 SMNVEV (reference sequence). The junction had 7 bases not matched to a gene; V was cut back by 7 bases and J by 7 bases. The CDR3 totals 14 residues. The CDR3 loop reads CASNPGQGRQPQHF. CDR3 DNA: TGTGCCAGCAATCCGGGACAGGGGAGGCAGCCCCAGCATTTT.

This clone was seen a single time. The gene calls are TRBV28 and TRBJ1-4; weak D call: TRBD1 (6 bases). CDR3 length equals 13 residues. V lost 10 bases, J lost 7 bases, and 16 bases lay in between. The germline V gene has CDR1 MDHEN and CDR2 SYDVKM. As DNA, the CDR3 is TGTGCCACTAAGAGAAGGGACACTGAAAAACTGTTTTTT. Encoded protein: CATKRRDTEKLFF.

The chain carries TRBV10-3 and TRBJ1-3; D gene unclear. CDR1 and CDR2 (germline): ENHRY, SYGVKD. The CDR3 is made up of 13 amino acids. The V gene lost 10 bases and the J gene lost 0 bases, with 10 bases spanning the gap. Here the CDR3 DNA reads TGTGCCACCCTTGCCTACTCTGGAAACACCATATATTTT. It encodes CATLAYSGNTIYF.

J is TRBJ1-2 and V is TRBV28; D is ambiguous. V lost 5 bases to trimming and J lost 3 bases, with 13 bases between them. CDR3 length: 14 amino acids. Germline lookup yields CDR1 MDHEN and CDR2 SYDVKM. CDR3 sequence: CASSRTRRYYGYTF. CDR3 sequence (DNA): TGTGCCAGCAGTCGGACCCGGCGATACTATGGCTACACCTTC.

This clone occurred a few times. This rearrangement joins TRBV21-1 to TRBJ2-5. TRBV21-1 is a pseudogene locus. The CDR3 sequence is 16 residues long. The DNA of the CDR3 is TGTGCCAGCAGCAAAGTTAAGGTGGTGGACCAAGAGACCCAGTACTTC. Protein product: CASSKVKVVDQETQYF.

In DNA, the CDR3 is TGTGCCTGGTGGCCATCGGGTAGCAATCAGCCCCAGCATTTT. Its translation is CAWWPSGSNQPQHF. This chain connects TRBV30 to TRBJ1-5, with D unclear. Looked up from germline, CDR1 is GTSNPN and CDR2 is SVGIG (reference sequence). This CDR3 has 14 residues. V was cut by 5 bases and J by 0 bases, with 11 bases left in between.

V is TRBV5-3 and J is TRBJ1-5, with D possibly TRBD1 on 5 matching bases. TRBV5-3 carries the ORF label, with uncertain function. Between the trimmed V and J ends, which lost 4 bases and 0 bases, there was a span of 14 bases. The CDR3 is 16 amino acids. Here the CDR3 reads CARSKRVRDSNQPQHF. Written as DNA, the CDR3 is TGTGCCAGAAGCAAAAGGGTCAGGGATAGCAATCAGCCCCAGCATTTT.

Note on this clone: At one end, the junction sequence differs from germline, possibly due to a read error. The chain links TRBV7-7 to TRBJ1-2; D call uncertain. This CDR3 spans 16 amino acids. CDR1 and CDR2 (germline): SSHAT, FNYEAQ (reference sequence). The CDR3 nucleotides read TGTGCTAGCAGCTTAGCGGTGCTTGGGGTGGAGGATGGCTACACCTTC. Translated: CASSLAVLGVEDGYTF. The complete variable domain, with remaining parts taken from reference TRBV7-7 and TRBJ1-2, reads GAGVSQSPRYKVTKRGQDVTLRCDPISSHATLYWYQQALGQGPEFLTYFNYEAQPDKSGLPSDRFSAERPEGSISTLTIQRTEQRDSAMYRCASSLAVLGVEDGYTFGSGTRLTVV.

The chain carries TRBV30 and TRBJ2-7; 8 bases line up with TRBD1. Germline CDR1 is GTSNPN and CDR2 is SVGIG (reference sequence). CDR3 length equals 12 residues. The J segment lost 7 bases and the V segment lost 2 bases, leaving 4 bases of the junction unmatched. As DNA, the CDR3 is TGTGCCTGGAGTCCAGGGGGCAGGGAGCAGTACTTC. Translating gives CAWSPGGREQYF.

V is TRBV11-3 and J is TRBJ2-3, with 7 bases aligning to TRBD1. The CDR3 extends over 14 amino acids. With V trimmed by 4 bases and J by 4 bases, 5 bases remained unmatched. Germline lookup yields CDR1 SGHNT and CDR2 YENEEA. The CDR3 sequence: CASSSRQGADTQYF. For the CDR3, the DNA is TGTGCCAGCAGCTCCCGACAGGGAGCAGATACGCAGTATTTT.

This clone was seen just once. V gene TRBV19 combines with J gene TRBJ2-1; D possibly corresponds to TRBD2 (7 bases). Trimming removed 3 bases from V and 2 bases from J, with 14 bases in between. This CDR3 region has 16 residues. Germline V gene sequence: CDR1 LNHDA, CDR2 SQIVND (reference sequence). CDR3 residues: CASSIGGGAPYNEQFF. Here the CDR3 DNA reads TGTGCCAGTAGTATTGGTGGGGGGGCCCCCTACAATGAGCAGTTCTTC.

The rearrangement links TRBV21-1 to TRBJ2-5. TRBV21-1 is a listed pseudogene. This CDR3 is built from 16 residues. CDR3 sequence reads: CASSKRSVGGFETQYF. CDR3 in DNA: TGTGCCAGCAGCAAAAGGTCTGTTGGGGGTTTCGAGACCCAGTACTTC.

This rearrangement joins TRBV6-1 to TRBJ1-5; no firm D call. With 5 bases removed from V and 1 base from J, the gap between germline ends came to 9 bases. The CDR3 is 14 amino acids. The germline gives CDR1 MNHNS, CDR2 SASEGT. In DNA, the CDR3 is TGTGCCAGCAGTTTACCGGACAGCAATCAGCCCCAGCATTTT. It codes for CASSLPDSNQPQHF.

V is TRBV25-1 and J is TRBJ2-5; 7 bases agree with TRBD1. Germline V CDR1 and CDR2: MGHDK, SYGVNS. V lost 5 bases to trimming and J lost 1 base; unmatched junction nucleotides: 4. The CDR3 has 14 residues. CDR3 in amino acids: CASSRQGTQETQYF. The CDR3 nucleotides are TGTGCCAGCAGTCGACAGGGCACCCAAGAGACCCAGTACTTC.

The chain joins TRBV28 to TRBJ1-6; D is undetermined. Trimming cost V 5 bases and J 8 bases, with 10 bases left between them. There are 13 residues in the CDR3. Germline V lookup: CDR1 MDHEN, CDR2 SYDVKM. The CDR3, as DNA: TGTGCCAGCAGTCTTCTTAGGGATTCACCCCTCCACTTT. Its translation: CASSLLRDSPLHF.

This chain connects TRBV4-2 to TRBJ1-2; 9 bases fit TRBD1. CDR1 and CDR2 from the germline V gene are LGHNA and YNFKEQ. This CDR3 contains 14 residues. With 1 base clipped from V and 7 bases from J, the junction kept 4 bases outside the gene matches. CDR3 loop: CASSQGTGVVGYTF. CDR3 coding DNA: TGTGCCAGCAGCCAAGGGACAGGGGTTGTTGGCTACACCTTC.

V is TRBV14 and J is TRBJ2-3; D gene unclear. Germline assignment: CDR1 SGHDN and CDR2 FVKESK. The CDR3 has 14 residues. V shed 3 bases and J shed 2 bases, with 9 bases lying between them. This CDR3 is CASSHLRNTDTQYF. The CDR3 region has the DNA TGTGCCAGCAGCCACCTAAGAAACACAGATACGCAGTATTTT.

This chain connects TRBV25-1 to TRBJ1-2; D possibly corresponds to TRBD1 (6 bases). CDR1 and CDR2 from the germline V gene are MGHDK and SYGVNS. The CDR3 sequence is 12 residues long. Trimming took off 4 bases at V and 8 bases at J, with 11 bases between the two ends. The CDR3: CASSGGAGGYTF. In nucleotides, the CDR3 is TGTGCCAGCAGTGGGGGGGCAGGAGGCTACACCTTC.

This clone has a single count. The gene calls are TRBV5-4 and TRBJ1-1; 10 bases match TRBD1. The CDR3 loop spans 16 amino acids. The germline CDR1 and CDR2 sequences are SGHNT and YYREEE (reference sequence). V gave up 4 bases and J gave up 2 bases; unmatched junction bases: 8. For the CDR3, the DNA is TGTGCCAGCAGCCGGACAGGGGGACTTTCAAACACTGAAGCTTTCTTT. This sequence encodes CASSRTGGLSNTEAFF.

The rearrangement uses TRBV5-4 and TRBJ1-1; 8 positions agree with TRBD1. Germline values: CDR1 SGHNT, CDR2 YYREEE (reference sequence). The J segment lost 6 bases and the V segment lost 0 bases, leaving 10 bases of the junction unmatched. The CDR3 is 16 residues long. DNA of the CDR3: TGTGCCAGCAGCTTGGTTTCAGGGGGCGATTGGGCTGAAGCTTTCTTT. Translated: CASSLVSGGDWAEAFF.

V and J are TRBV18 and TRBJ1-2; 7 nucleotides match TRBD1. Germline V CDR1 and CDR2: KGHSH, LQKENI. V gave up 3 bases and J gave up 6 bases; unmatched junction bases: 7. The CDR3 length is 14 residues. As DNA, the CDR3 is TGTGCCAGCTCACCCTCAGGGGGTGCTGATGGCTACACCTTC. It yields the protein CASSPSGGADGYTF.

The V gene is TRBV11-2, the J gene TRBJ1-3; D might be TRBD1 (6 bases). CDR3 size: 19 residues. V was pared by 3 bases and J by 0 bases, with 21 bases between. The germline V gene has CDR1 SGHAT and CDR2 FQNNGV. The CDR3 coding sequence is TGTGCCAGCAGCTTTTTTCTTCCTCAGGGGCACGGCTCTGGAAACACCATATATTTT. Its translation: CASSFFLPQGHGSGNTIYF.

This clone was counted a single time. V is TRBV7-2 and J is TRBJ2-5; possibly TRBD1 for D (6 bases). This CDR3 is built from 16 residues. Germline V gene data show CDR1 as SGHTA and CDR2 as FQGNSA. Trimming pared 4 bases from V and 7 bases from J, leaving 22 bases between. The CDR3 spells CASSSQMNDRRGTQYF. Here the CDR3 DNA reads TGTGCCAGCAGCTCTCAAATGAATGACAGGCGAGGGACCCAGTACTTC.

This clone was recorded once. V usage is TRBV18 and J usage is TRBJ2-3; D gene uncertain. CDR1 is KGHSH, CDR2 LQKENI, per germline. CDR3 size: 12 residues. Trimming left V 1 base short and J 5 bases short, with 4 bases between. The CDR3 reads CASSPLGDTQYF. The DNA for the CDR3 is TGTGCCAGCTCACCACTAGGAGATACGCAGTATTTT.

The CDR3 DNA follows: TGTGCCAGCAGCATCGGACAGCTTCGCTCCTATAATTCACCCCTCCACTTT. This gives the protein CASSIGQLRSYNSPLHF. The chain joins TRBV28 to TRBJ1-6; tentative D call: TRBD1 (6 bases). Germline V gives CDR1 MDHEN, CDR2 SYDVKM. V lost 6 bases and J lost 0, with 15 bases in between. This CDR3 region has 17 residues. Supplemented by reference TRBV28 and TRBJ1-6, the full variable domain reads DVKVTQSSRYLVKRTGEKVFLECVQDMDHENMFWYRQDPGLGLRLIYFSYDVKMKEKGDIPEGYSVSREKKERFSLILESASTNQTSMYLCASSIGQLRSYNSPLHFGNGTRLTVT.

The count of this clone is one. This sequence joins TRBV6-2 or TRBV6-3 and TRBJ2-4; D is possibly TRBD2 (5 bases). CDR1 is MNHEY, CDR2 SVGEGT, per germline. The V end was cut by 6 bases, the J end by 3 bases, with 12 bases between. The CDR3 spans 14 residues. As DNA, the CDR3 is TGTGCCAGCAGCCGGGGATCCGTCAAAAACATTCAGTACTTC. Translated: CASSRGSVKNIQYF.